A selection of T cell receptor beta chains follows, all from one sample in a study of regulatory T cells in long-lasting Graves disease. TCRdb used MiXCR to reprocess the multiplex PCR reads, holding one entry per CDR3 protein. Of about 430,000 distinct CDR3 sequences listed, about 21% were seen once; the top ten hold roughly an eighth. This specimen was peripheral blood mononuclear cells (PBMCs), taken when the disease was refractory, from a patient treated with antithyroid drugs. The receptors stem from a female donor with Graves disease. Each CDR3 is given with its conserved first and last residue. Fields, in order: clone size, V gene, D gene, J gene, CDR3 DNA, CDR3 protein. A D gene is named only where the DNA matches it firmly. The listing skips clone size in some rows; elsewhere it reads once, few, many or a size class.

clone size: many
V gene: TRBV7-8
D gene: .
J gene: TRBJ2-3
CDR3 DNA: TGTGCCAGCAGCTCCTCCGGGACTTACACAGATACGCAGTATTTT
CDR3 protein: CASSSSGTYTDTQYF

clone size: .
V gene: TRBV7-9
D gene: .
J gene: TRBJ2-7
CDR3 DNA: TGTGCCAGCAGCTTTACTGAATCCTACGAGCAGTACTTC
CDR3 protein: CASSFTESYEQYF

clone size: few
V gene: TRBV9
D gene: .
J gene: TRBJ1-2
CDR3 DNA: TGTGCCAGCAGCGTAGGCTCAGGGCCCTATGGCTACACCTTC
CDR3 protein: CASSVGSGPYGYTF

clone size: many
V gene: TRBV2
D gene: .
J gene: TRBJ2-2
CDR3 DNA: TGTGCCAGCCTTCTGAACACCGGGGAGCTGTTTTTT
CDR3 protein: CASLLNTGELFF

clone size: .
V gene: TRBV20-1
D gene: TRBD2
J gene: TRBJ2-2
CDR3 DNA: TGCAGTGCTAGGGACGAACTAGCGGGAGGGCCTCACACCGGGGAGCTGTTTTTT
CDR3 protein: CSARDELAGGPHTGELFF

clone size: few
V gene: TRBV20-1
D gene: .
J gene: TRBJ2-5
CDR3 DNA: TGCAGTGCTTCTCATAGCGGAGTGGATGGTGAGACCCAGTACTTC
CDR3 protein: CSASHSGVDGETQYF

clone size: .
V gene: TRBV7-2
D gene: .
J gene: TRBJ2-7
CDR3 DNA: TGTGCCAGCAGCTCTAGAGACTATGTTTACGAGCAGTACTTC
CDR3 protein: CASSSRDYVYEQYF

clone size: .
V gene: TRBV6-1
D gene: TRBD1
J gene: TRBJ2-2
CDR3 DNA: TGTGCCAGCAGGGGGACAGCCGGCATCACCGGGGAGCTGTTTTTT
CDR3 protein: CASRGTAGITGELFF

clone size: many
V gene: TRBV28
D gene: TRBD2
J gene: TRBJ2-7
CDR3 DNA: TGTGCCAGCAGTTTTCGCGGGAGGGAAGTCGGGCAGTACTTC
CDR3 protein: CASSFRGREVGQYF

clone size: few
V gene: TRBV19
D gene: TRBD2
J gene: TRBJ2-7
CDR3 DNA: TGTGCCAGTAGTCCGGGACTAGGGAACGAGCAGTACTTC
CDR3 protein: CASSPGLGNEQYF

clone size: .
V gene: TRBV7-2
D gene: .
J gene: TRBJ1-3
CDR3 DNA: TGTGCCAGCAGCTTAGGGGTTGCCCGAAACACCATACATTTT
CDR3 protein: CASSLGVARNTIHF

clone size: .
V gene: TRBV11-2
D gene: .
J gene: TRBJ2-7
CDR3 DNA: TGTGCCAGCAGCATGGGACCTGCCTCCTACGAGCAGTACTTC
CDR3 protein: CASSMGPASYEQYF

clone size: few
V gene: TRBV20-1
D gene: TRBD1
J gene: TRBJ1-5
CDR3 DNA: TGCAGTGCTAGGGGCCGACAGGGAGGCAATCAGCCCCAGCATTTT
CDR3 protein: CSARGRQGGNQPQHF

clone size: .
V gene: TRBV30
D gene: TRBD1
J gene: TRBJ1-5
CDR3 DNA: TGTGCCTGGAGTCTCGGACAGGGAAGATTGCAGCCCCAGCATTTT
CDR3 protein: CAWSLGQGRLQPQHF

clone size: many
V gene: TRBV10-3
D gene: TRBD2
J gene: TRBJ2-4
CDR3 DNA: TGTGCCATCAGTGAGTCGGCGGGAGAATCCAAAAACATTCAGTACTTC
CDR3 protein: CAISESAGESKNIQYF

clone size: few
V gene: TRBV29-1
D gene: .
J gene: TRBJ2-4
CDR3 DNA: TGCAGCGTTGAAGATATCGCAGGGGCGAACATTCAGTACTTC
CDR3 protein: CSVEDIAGANIQYF

clone size: many
V gene: TRBV28
D gene: .
J gene: TRBJ2-2
CDR3 DNA: TGTGCCAGCAGTTCCCCCTACATGAGGGACACCGGGGAGCTGTTTTTT
CDR3 protein: CASSSPYMRDTGELFF

clone size: few
V gene: TRBV7-6
D gene: TRBD2
J gene: TRBJ2-5
CDR3 DNA: TGTGCCAGCAGCTTAGTACTAGCGGGAGTCTCTGAGACCCAGTACTTC
CDR3 protein: CASSLVLAGVSETQYF

clone size: many
V gene: TRBV12-3/TRBV12-4
D gene: TRBD1
J gene: TRBJ1-1
CDR3 DNA: TGTGCCAGCAGTTTATCCCGAGGGGGCGCAAACTCTGAAGCTTTCTTT
CDR3 protein: CASSLSRGGANSEAFF

clone size: .
V gene: TRBV6-1
D gene: .
J gene: TRBJ2-4
CDR3 DNA: TGTGCCAGCAGTGAGACCTTGGACATTCAGTACTTC
CDR3 protein: CASSETLDIQYF

clone size: few
V gene: TRBV15
D gene: .
J gene: TRBJ2-2
CDR3 DNA: TGTGCCACCAGCAGGCATCGGGAAGGTACCGGGGAGCTGTTTTTT
CDR3 protein: CATSRHREGTGELFF

clone size: .
V gene: TRBV29-1
D gene: .
J gene: TRBJ1-2
CDR3 DNA: TGCAGCGTTGTTTTGATGGGCTATGGCTACACCTTC
CDR3 protein: CSVVLMGYGYTF

clone size: few
V gene: TRBV13
D gene: TRBD2
J gene: TRBJ2-5
CDR3 DNA: TGTGCCAGCAATCTAAAGGCGGGACTAGCGGGAGAGACCCAGTACTTC
CDR3 protein: CASNLKAGLAGETQYF

clone size: many
V gene: TRBV29-1
D gene: .
J gene: TRBJ2-7
CDR3 DNA: TGCAGCGTTGCAAAAGCTTCGGGCGAGCAGTACTTC
CDR3 protein: CSVAKASGEQYF

clone size: .
V gene: TRBV27
D gene: TRBD2
J gene: TRBJ2-1
CDR3 DNA: TGTGCCAGCAACCCCGTCCGACTAGCGGGAGTCGTCAATGAGCAGTTCTTC
CDR3 protein: CASNPVRLAGVVNEQFF

clone size: many
V gene: TRBV30
D gene: TRBD1
J gene: TRBJ1-1
CDR3 DNA: TGTGCCGGAGAGAGCGGGACAGCCCACACTGAAGCTTTCTTT
CDR3 protein: CAGESGTAHTEAFF

clone size: few
V gene: TRBV5-1
D gene: TRBD2
J gene: TRBJ2-7
CDR3 DNA: TGCGCCAGCAGCTTGGACGGGAGGCAATTCTACGAGCAGTACTTC
CDR3 protein: CASSLDGRQFYEQYF

clone size: .
V gene: TRBV2
D gene: TRBD1
J gene: TRBJ2-1
CDR3 DNA: TGTGCCAGCAGTAGGGCAGGGGGCTGGGATGAGCAGTTCTTC
CDR3 protein: CASSRAGGWDEQFF

clone size: .
V gene: TRBV20-1
D gene: .
J gene: TRBJ2-7
CDR3 DNA: TGCAGTGCTAGAGATGGAGGGGGGATCTACGAGCAGTACTTC
CDR3 protein: CSARDGGGIYEQYF

clone size: many
V gene: TRBV28
D gene: .
J gene: TRBJ1-2
CDR3 DNA: TGTGCCAGCAGCTACTATGGCTACACCTTC
CDR3 protein: CASSYYGYTF

clone size: many
V gene: TRBV2
D gene: .
J gene: TRBJ2-7
CDR3 DNA: TGTGCCAGCAGTGAAGGGACTCCCTCCTACGAGCAGTACTTC
CDR3 protein: CASSEGTPSYEQYF

clone size: few
V gene: TRBV4-1
D gene: .
J gene: TRBJ1-6
CDR3 DNA: TGCGCCAGCAGCCAAGATCTTCCAGGGAGCTCCTATAATTCACCCCTCCACTTT
CDR3 protein: CASSQDLPGSSYNSPLHF

clone size: few
V gene: TRBV5-1
D gene: TRBD1
J gene: TRBJ2-5
CDR3 DNA: TGCGCCAGCAGCCCGACAGGGGATGGAGAGACCCAGTACTTC
CDR3 protein: CASSPTGDGETQYF

clone size: .
V gene: TRBV6-1
D gene: .
J gene: TRBJ2-7
CDR3 DNA: TGTGCCAGCAGTGAAGCGCTTCTGGGGGGTTACTACGAGCAGTACTTC
CDR3 protein: CASSEALLGGYYEQYF

clone size: few
V gene: TRBV6-1
D gene: TRBD1
J gene: TRBJ2-7
CDR3 DNA: TGTGCCAGCCCAGGACAGGGGGCGCCGGGCGAGCAGTACTTC
CDR3 protein: CASPGQGAPGEQYF

clone size: many
V gene: TRBV2
D gene: .
J gene: TRBJ1-1
CDR3 DNA: TGTGCCAGCAAGTACAGGGATCTGAACACTGAAGCTTTCTTT
CDR3 protein: CASKYRDLNTEAFF